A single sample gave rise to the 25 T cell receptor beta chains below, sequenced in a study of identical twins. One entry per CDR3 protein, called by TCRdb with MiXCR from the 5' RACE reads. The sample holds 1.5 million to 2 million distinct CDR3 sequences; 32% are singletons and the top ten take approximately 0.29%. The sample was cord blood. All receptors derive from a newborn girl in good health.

The CDR3 DNA reads TGTGCCGGTGCCTCGGGACAGGGGTTTAATGAGCAGTTCTTC. Amino acids: CAGASGQGFNEQFF. The genes are TRBV5-4 and TRBJ2-1; 10 bases match TRBD1. From germline, CDR1 is SGHNT and CDR2 YYREEE (reference sequence). The CDR3 is made up of 14 amino acids. The V segment lost 10 bases and the J segment 7 bases; nucleotides outside the gene matches: 11. Supplemented by reference TRBV5-4 and TRBJ2-1, the full variable domain reads ETGVTQSPTHLIKTRGQQVTLRCSSQSGHNTVSWYQQALGQGPQFIFQYYREEENGRGNFPPRFSGLQFPNYSSELNVNALELDDSALYLCAGASGQGFNEQFFGPGTRLTVL.

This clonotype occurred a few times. This CDR3 reads CASSSQLVAYEQYF. The DNA for the CDR3 is TGTGCCAGCAGCTCCCAGCTAGTTGCCTACGAGCAGTACTTC. V gene TRBV7-2 combines with J gene TRBJ2-7; D gene uncertain. CDR1 and CDR2 from the germline V gene are SGHTA and FQGNSA. CDR3 length: 14 residues. V was cut by 4 bases and J by 2 bases, with 12 bases left in between.

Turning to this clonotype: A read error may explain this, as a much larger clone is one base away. The CDR3 DNA sequence: TGTGCCATCAGTGAGTCCGATTCGGGCACGAAGGCCCAGTACTTC. It encodes CAISESDSGTKAQYF. The gene calls are TRBV10-3 and TRBJ2-5, with D unresolved. This CDR3 contains 15 residues. Germline CDR1 ENHRY, CDR2 SYGVKD. V was clipped by 0 bases and J by 9 bases, with 17 bases between them.

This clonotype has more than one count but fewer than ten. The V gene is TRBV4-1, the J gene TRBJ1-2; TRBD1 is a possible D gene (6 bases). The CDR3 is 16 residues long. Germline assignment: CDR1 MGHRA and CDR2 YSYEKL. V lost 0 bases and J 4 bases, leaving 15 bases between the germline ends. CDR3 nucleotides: TGCGCCAGCAGCCAAGATCCCAAACAGGGTGGCTATGGCTACACCTTC. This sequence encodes CASSQDPKQGGYGYTF.

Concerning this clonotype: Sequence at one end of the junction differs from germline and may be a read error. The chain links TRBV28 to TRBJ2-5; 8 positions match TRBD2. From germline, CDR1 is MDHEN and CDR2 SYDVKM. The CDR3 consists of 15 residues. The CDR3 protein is CAGSFPGGPINEQYF. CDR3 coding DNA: TGTGCCGGCAGTTTTCCGGGAGGGCCGATTAATGAGCAGTACTTC.

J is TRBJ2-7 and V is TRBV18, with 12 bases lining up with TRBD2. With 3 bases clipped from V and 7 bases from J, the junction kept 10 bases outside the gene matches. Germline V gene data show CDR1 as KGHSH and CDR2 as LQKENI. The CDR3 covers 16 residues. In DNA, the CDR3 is TGTGCCAGCTCACCCGGACTAGCGGGGATCTACAATGAGCAGTACTTC. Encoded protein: CASSPGLAGIYNEQYF.

The CDR3 DNA follows: TGTGCCAGCAGTCCCCCGGGCAGGGGTTCTAATTCACCCCTCCACTTT. This translates into CASSPPGRGSNSPLHF. V gene TRBV6-6 combines with J gene TRBJ1-6; D is perhaps TRBD1 (6 bases). The germline V and J ends were trimmed by 5 bases and 6 bases, with 17 bases remaining between them. Germline-derived CDR1 and CDR2 are MNHNY and SVGAGI (reference sequence). This CDR3 comprises 16 residues.

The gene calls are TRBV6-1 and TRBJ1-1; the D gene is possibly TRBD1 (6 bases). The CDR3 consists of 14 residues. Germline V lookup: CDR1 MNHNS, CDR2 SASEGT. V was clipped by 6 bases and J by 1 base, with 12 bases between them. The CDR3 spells CASRRDTWNTEAFF. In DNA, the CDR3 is TGTGCCAGCAGGCGGGACACCTGGAACACTGAAGCTTTCTTT.

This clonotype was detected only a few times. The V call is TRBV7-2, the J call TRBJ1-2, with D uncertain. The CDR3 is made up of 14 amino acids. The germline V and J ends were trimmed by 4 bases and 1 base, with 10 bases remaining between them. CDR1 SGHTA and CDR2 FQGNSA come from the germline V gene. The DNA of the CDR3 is TGTGCCAGCAGCTCCCTCGGCCTTAACTATGGCTACACCTTC. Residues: CASSSLGLNYGYTF.

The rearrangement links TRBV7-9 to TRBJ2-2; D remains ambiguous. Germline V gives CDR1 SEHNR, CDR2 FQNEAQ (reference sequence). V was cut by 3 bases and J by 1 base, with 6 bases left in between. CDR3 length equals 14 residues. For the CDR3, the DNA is TGTGCCAGCAGCTTGCCTAAGAACACCGGGGAGCTGTTTTTT. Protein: CASSLPKNTGELFF.

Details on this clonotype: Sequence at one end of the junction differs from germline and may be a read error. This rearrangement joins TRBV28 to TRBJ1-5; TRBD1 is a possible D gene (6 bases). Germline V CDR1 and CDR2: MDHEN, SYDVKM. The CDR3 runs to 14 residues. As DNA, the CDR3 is TGTGCCAGCAGTCTGGGGGCAGGGAGATTGCCCCGGCATTTT. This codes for CASSLGAGRLPRHF.

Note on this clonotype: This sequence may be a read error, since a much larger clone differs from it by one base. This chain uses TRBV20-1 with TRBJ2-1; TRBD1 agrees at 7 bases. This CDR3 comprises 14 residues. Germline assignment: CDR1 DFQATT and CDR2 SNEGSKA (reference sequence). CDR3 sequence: CGAIYGTVYNEQFF. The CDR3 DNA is TGCGGTGCTATTTATGGGACAGTTTACAATGAGCAGTTCTTC.

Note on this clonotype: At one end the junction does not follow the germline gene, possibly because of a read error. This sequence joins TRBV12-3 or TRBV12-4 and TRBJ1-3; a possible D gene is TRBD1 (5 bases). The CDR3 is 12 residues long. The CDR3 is CASSFWAGTIYF. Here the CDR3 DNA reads TGCGCCAGCAGTTTCTGGGCAGGGACCATATATTTT.

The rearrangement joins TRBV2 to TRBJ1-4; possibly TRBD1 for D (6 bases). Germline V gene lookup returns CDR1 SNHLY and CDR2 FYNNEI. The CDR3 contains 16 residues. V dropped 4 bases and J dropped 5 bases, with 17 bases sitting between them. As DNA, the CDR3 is TGTGCCAGCAGTGTGCCTGGCAGGGGAAGAAATGAAAAACTGTTTTTT. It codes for CASSVPGRGRNEKLFF.

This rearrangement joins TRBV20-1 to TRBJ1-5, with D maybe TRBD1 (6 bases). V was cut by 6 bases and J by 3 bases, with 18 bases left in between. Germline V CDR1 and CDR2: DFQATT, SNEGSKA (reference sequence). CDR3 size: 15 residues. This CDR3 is CSALQTGHHNQPQHF. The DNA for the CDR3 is TGCAGTGCCCTACAAACAGGGCACCACAATCAGCCCCAGCATTTT.

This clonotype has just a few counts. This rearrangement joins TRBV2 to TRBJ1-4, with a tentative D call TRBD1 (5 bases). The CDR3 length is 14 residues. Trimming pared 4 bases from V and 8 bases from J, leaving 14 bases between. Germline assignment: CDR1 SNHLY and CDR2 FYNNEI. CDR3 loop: CASSVRGWGEKLFF. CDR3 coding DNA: TGTGCCAGCAGTGTTCGCGGTTGGGGGGAAAAACTGTTTTTT.

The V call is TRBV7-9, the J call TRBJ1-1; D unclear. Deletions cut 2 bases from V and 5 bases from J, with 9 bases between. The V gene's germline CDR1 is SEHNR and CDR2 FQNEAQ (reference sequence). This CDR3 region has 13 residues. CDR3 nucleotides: TGTGCCAGCAGCTTACGCGTGGGGACTGAAGCTTTCTTT. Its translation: CASSLRVGTEAFF.

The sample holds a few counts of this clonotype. The DNA for the CDR3 is TGCAGCGTTCAACAGGGTTTTGGCTACACCTTC. Protein: CSVQQGFGYTF. The genes are TRBV29-1 and TRBJ1-2; possibly TRBD1 for D (6 bases). The germline V gene encodes CDR1 SQVTM and CDR2 ANQGSEA. CDR3 length: 11 amino acids. V lost 5 bases, J lost 7 bases, and 11 bases lay in between.

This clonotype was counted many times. The CDR3 coding sequence is TGTGCCAGCAGTTCGGGGACAGGGGTCCTCCAAGAGACCCAGTACTTC. Its protein product is CASSSGTGVLQETQYF. The V gene is TRBV12-3 or TRBV12-4, the J gene TRBJ2-5, with TRBD1 matching over 10 bases. The CDR3 has 16 amino acids. The J segment lost 1 base and the V segment lost 4 bases, leaving 6 bases of the junction unmatched.

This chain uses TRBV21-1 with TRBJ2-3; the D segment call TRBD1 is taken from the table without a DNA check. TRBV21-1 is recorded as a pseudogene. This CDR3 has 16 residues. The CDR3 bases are TGTGCCAGCGGCAAAGTTGACAGGGGAGTCACAGATACGCAGTATTTT. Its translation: CASGKVDRGVTDTQYF.

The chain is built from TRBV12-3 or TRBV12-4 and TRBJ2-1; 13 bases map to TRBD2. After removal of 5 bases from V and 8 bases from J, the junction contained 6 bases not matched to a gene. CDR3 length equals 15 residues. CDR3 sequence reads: CASSLPGLAGYEQFF. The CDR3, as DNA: TGTGCCAGCAGTCTACCGGGACTAGCGGGATATGAGCAGTTCTTC.

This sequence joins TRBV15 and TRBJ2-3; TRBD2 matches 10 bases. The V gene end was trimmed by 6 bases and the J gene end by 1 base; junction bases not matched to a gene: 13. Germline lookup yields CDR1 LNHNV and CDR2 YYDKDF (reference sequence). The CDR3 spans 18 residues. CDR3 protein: CATREIAGGSRGTDTQYF. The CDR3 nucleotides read TGTGCCACCAGAGAGATAGCGGGGGGCTCTCGCGGCACAGATACGCAGTATTTT.

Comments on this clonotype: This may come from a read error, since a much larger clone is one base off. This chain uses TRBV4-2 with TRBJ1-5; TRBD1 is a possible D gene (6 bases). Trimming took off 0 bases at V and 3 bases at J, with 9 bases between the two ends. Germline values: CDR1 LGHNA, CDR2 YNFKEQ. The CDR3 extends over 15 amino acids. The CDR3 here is CASSQEQGNNQPQHF. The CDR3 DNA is TGTGCCAGCAGCCAAGAACAGGGTAACAATCAGCCCCAGCATTTT.

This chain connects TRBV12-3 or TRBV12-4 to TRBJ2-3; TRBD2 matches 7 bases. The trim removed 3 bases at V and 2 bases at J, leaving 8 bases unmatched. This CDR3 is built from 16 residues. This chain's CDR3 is CASSFYRGVITDTQYF. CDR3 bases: TGTGCCAGCAGTTTTTACCGGGGGGTAATCACAGATACGCAGTATTTT.

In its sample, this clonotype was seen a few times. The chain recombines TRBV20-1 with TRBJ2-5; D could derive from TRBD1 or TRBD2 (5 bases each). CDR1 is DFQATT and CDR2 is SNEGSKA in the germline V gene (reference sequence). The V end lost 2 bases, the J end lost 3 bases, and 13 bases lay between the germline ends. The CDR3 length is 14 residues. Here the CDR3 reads CSARLRGAKETQYF. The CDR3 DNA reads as TGCAGTGCTAGATTGAGGGGTGCTAAAGAGACCCAGTACTTC.